The present T cell receptor beta chain was sequenced within a study of blood T cell repertoires in COVID-19. About the research overall: The analysed material was cDNA or gDNA that came from T cells, B-cell-depleted T cells, or PBMCs.

Data came from immunoSEQ multiplex PCR; TCRdb stores just in-frame clones and leaves some out. This table has 70,000 or so clones, roughly 79% appearing once. CDR1 SGHTA and CDR2 FQGTGA come from the germline V gene. Trimming removed 4 bases from V and 5 bases from J, with 12 bases in between. The CDR3 length is 14 residues. This clonotype was obtained from a man between 65 and 80 years old with acute or convalescent COVID-19. The specimen sequenced was peripheral blood. V is TRBV7-3 and J is TRBJ2-1, with a tentative D call TRBD1 (6 bases). As DNA, the CDR3 is TGTGCCAGCAGCTCCTGGACAGAAAACAATGAGCAGTTCTTC. This encodes CASSSWTENNEQFF. Full variable domain (rest looked up from reference TRBV7-3 and TRBJ2-1): GAGVSQTPSNKVTEKGKYVELRCDPISGHTALYWYRQSLGQGPEFLIYFQGTGAADDSGLPNDRFFAVRPEGSVSTLKIQRTERGDSAVYLCASSSWTENNEQFFGPGTRLTVL.